These T cell receptor beta chains were read from a single sample in a study of a mutant IDH1 vaccine in newly diagnosed glioma. These receptors are not linked to any known antigen. Using immunoSEQ multiplex PCR, the repertoire was profiled, and TCRdb retains in-frame clones only, with some absent. This sample has fewer than 35,000 clones, with around 80% found just once. This specimen was PBMCs, taken from a glioma patient whose treatment included an IDH1 peptide vaccine. These receptors all stem from a woman between 40 and 55 years old with glioma. Each CDR3 is given with its conserved first and last residue. D genes are given only for firm matches. Size is stated for part of the rows, as once, few or many counts, or as a class when the clone is expanded.

J	size	V	D	CDR3
TRBJ2-5	.	TRBV29-1	.	CSGRGGPGETQYF
TRBJ1-2	.	TRBV7-9	TRBD1	CASSAAGQALYGYTF
TRBJ2-7	.	TRBV6-5	.	CASSRSTYEQYF
TRBJ2-5	.	TRBV5-1	.	CASSLAVPPETQYF
TRBJ1-1	.	TRBV2	.	CASKVEGDTEAFF
TRBJ2-1	few	TRBV7-9	.	CASSWDSPNEQFF
TRBJ1-2	.	TRBV2	TRBD1	CASTSGQENGYTF
TRBJ1-1	.	TRBV4-1	TRBD1	CASSRRGQGDMNTEAFF
TRBJ2-5	.	TRBV25-1	TRBD2	CASSEASGGYQETQYF
TRBJ1-5	.	TRBV28	TRBD1	CASSDRAGQPQHF
TRBJ1-2	.	TRBV30	.	CAWSPLRGYTF
TRBJ2-7	.	TRBV4-3	.	CASSQGFSYEQYF
TRBJ1-6	.	TRBV10-3	.	CAISDRVQDSPLHF
TRBJ2-3	.	TRBV6-5	.	CASKGRGSFTDTQYF
TRBJ2-5	.	TRBV5-8	.	CASSLAGYQETQYF
TRBJ2-7	.	TRBV30	TRBD1	CAWKQGVYEQYF
TRBJ2-7	.	TRBV10-2	.	CASSSTATTYEQYF
TRBJ1-5	.	TRBV21-1	.	CASSKEGGPASLNQPQHF
TRBJ1-4	.	TRBV6-1	.	CASSVEKLFF
TRBJ1-4	.	TRBV7-9	.	CASSSRDARREKLFF
TRBJ1-1	.	TRBV30	TRBD1	CAWRATGAVGAFF
TRBJ2-7	.	TRBV6-5	.	CASSPEGGFSYEQYF
TRBJ2-1	.	TRBV12-5	.	CASERGGNEQFF
TRBJ1-1	.	TRBV7-2	.	CASSIGQNTEAFF
TRBJ2-3	.	TRBV10-2	.	CASSESLSITQYF
TRBJ2-3	.	TRBV11-2	.	CASSLWGGATDTQYF
TRBJ1-2	.	TRBV4-3	.	CASSRGIGVKANYGYTF
TRBJ2-2	.	TRBV5-6	TRBD1	CASSYAGQGIAGELFF
TRBJ1-2	.	TRBV12-1	.	CASSATRTGPLLEGYTF
TRBJ1-5	once	TRBV19	TRBD1	CASSTGTGGGQPQHF
TRBJ1-1	few	TRBV7-9	.	CASSLEGRGPTEAFF
TRBJ1-1	.	TRBV7-3	.	CASSPGLLGTEAFF
TRBJ1-1	few	TRBV29-1	.	CSVGNRRSTEAFF
TRBJ1-1	.	TRBV30	.	CACHSGVLLWEAFF
TRBJ2-7	.	TRBV6-1	.	CASSDSGRWEQYF
TRBJ1-1	.	TRBV12-5	TRBD1	CASGPRQGARLF
TRBJ2-1	few	TRBV2	.	CASRAKPGGEQFF
TRBJ2-2	.	TRBV6-7	.	CASSFEGGVTGELFF
TRBJ2-1	.	TRBV7-2	TRBD1	CASSRDRGSYNEQFF
TRBJ2-1	.	TRBV11-2	.	CASSLAGVASNEQFF
TRBJ2-2	.	TRBV7-2	TRBD2	CASSPVAGGLSGELFF
TRBJ1-4	.	TRBV5-5	TRBD1	CASSSLGQKNEKLFF
TRBJ1-1	.	TRBV18	.	CASSPLHPNTEAFF
TRBJ2-2	.	TRBV29-1	.	CSVLGGREGELFF
TRBJ1-1	few	TRBV10-3	.	CAISGGPDTEAFF
TRBJ2-2	.	TRBV29-1	TRBD2	CSVAVSGGPTGELFF
TRBJ2-7	.	TRBV4-2	.	CASSQEHEQYF